This TCR beta chain was obtained from a study of shared clonotypes between healthy human individuals. The CDR3 extends over 14 amino acids. The germline V gene encodes CDR1 SGHTA and CDR2 FQGNSA. Trimming took 4 bases from V and 6 from J; bases not matched to a gene: 2. This clone was seen a few times. The sample contains more than one DNA sequence encoding this CDR3. Produced via immunoSEQ multiplex PCR; TCRdb's table is partial and in-frame only. Among about 1.1 million clones listed, about 84% were seen once. The chain has TRBV7-2 and TRBJ2-7; 14 bases map to TRBD2. This TCR was sampled from a man younger than 35 in good health. Some clones in this sample may be carry-over from other donors' samples. What was sequenced was memory CD4+ T cells from PBMCs. Subset defined: CD45RA-negative fraction. CDR3 coding DNA: TGTGCCAGCAGCTCTGGACTAGCGGGAGGCGAGCAGTACTTC. It yields the protein CASSSGLAGGEQYF.